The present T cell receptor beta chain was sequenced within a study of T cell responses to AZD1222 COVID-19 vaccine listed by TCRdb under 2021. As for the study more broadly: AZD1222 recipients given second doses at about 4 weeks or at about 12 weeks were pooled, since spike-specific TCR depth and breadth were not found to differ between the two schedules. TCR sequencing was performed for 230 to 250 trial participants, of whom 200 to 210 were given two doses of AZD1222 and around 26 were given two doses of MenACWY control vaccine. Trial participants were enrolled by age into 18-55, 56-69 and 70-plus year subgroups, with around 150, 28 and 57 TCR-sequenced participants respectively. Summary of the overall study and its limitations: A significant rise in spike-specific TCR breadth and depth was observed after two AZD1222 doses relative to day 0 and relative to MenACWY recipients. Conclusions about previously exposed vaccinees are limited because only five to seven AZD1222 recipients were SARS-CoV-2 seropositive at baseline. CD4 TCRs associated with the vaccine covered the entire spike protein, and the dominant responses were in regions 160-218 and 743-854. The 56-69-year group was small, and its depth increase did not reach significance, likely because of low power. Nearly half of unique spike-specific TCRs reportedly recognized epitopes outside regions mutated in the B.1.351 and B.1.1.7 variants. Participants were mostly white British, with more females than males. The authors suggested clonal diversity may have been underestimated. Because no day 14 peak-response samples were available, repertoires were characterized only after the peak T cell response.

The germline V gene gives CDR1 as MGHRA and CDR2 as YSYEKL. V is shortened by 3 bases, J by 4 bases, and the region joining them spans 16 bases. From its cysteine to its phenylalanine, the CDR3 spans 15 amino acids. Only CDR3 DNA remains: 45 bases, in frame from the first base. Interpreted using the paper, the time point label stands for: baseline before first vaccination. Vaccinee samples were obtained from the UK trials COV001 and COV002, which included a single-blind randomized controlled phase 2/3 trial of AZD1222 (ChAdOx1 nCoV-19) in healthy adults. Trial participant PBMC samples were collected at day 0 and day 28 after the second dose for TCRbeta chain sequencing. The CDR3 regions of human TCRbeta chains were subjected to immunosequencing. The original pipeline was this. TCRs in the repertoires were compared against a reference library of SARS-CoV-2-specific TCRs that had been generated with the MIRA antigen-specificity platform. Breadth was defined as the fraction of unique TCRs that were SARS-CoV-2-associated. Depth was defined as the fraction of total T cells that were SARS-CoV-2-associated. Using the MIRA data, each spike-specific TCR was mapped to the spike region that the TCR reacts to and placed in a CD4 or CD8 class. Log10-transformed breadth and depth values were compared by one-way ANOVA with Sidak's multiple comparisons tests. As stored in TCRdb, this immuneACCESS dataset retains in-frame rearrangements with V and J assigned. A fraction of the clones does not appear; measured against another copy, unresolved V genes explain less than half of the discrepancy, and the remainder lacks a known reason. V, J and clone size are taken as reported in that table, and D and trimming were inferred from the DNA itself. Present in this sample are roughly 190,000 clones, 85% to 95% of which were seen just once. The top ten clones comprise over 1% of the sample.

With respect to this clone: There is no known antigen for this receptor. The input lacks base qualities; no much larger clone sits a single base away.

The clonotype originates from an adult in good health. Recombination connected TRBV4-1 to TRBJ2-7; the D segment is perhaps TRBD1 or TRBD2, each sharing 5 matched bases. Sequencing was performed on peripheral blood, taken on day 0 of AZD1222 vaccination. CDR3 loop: CASSHRTLEGYEQYF. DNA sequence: TGCGCCAGCAGCCACCGGACACTTGAGGGGTACGAGCAGTACTTC.